This passage covers 2 T cell receptor beta chains from one sample sequenced in a study of blood T cell repertoires in COVID-19. Assay: immunoSEQ multiplex PCR; the TCRdb copy retains only in-frame clones and omits some. The sample consists of around 200,000 clones, more than 70% of them appearing once. Sequenced input: peripheral blood. The origin of the receptors is a man aged 18 to 30 with active or convalescent COVID-19.

This chain links TRBV4-3 with TRBJ2-1; TRBD2 matches at 9 bases. This CDR3 spans 15 amino acids. Germline trimming cut 1 base from V and 6 bases from J; bases unmatched to any gene: 4. The germline gives CDR1 LGHNA, CDR2 YSLEER. The CDR3 sequence: CASSQGREGVNEQFF. In DNA, the CDR3 is TGCGCCAGCAGCCAAGGGCGGGAGGGAGTCAATGAGCAGTTCTTC.

The gene calls are TRBV18 and TRBJ2-5, with 7 bases that match TRBD1. The V segment lost 5 bases and the J segment 5 bases; nucleotides outside the gene matches: 5. Germline loops: CDR1 KGHSH, CDR2 LQKENI. The CDR3 has 13 amino acids. This CDR3 reads CASSSGTVETQYF. CDR3 sequence (DNA): TGTGCCAGCTCATCCGGGACAGTGGAGACCCAGTACTTC.